The T cell receptor (beta chain) described here comes from a study of blood T cell repertoires in COVID-19. Study context: The analysed material was cDNA or gDNA that came from T cells, B-cell-depleted T cells, or PBMCs.

Germline assignment: CDR1 MGHDK and CDR2 SYGVNS. The CDR3 loop spans 15 amino acids. The V segment lost 5 bases and the J segment 5 bases; nucleotides outside the gene matches: 11. Clones were read by immunoSEQ multiplex PCR, and TCRdb kept only the in-frame ones, dropping some. The profile shows approximately 140,000 clones, approximately 86% of them singletons. The chain recombines TRBV25-1 with TRBJ1-1, with 7 bases aligning to TRBD1. The sample comprised peripheral blood. The sequence was obtained from an older man with acute or convalescent COVID-19. The CDR3 coding sequence is TGTGCCAGCAGTCCGGACAGGACAGTCCCTACTGAAGCTTTCTTT. It translates to CASSPDRTVPTEAFF. Full variable domain (outside the CDR3, taken from reference TRBV25-1 and TRBJ1-1): EADIYQTPRYLVIGTGKKITLECSQTMGHDKMYWYQQDPGMELHLIHYSYGVNSTEKGDLSSESTVSRIRTEHFPLTLESARPSHTSQYLCASSPDRTVPTEAFFGQGTRLTVV.